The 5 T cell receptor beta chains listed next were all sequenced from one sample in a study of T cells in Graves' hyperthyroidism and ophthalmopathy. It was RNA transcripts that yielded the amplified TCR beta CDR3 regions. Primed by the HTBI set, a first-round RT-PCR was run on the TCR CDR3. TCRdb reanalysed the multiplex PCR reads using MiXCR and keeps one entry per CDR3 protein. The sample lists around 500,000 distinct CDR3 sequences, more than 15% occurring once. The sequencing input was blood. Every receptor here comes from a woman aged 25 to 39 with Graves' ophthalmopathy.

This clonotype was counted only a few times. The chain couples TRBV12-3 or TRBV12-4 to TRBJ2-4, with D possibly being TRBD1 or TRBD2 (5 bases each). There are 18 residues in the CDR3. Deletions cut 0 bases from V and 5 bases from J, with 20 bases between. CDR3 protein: CASSLASLFDRGENIQYF. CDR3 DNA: TGTGCCAGCAGTTTAGCGTCACTCTTCGATCGAGGGGAAAACATTCAGTACTTC.

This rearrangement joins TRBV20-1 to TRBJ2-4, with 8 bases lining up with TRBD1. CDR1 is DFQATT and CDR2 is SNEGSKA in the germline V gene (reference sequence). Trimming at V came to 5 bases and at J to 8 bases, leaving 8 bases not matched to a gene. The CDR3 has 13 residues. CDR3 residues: CSAFGQGQDIQYF. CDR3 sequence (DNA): TGCAGTGCTTTCGGACAGGGCCAAGACATTCAGTACTTC.

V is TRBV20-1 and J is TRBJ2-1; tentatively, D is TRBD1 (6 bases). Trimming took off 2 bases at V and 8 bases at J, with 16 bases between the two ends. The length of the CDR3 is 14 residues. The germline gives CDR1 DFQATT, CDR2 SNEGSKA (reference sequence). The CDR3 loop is CSARRGYPSYEQFF. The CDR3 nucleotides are TGCAGTGCTAGAAGGGGGTACCCCTCTTATGAGCAGTTCTTC.

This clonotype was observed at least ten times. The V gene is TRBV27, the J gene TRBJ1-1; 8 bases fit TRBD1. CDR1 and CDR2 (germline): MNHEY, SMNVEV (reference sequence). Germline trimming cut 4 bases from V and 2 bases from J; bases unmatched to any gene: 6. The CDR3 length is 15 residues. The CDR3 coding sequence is TGTGCCAGCAGTTCAGACAGGGGCCCCAACACTGAAGCTTTCTTT. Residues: CASSSDRGPNTEAFF.

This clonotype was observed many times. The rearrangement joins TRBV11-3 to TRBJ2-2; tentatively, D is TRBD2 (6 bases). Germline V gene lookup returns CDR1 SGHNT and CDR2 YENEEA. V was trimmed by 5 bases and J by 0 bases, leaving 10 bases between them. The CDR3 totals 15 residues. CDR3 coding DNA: TGTGCCAGCAGCGGCGGGGACGCGAACACCGGGGAGCTGTTTTTT. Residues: CASSGGDANTGELFF.